This TCR beta chain was captured by sequencing in a study of cytomegalovirus exposure and HLA in healthy donors. Donors likely had unrecorded immune exposures despite being nominally healthy when sampled. Germline lookup yields CDR1 MDHEN and CDR2 SYDVKM. With V trimmed by 4 bases and J by 4 bases, 10 bases remained unmatched. This CDR3 comprises 17 residues. The study ran its PCR with 60 Vbeta and 13 Jbeta primers. Produced via immunoSEQ multiplex PCR; TCRdb's table is partial and in-frame only. The sample shows around 180,000 clones, 75% to 85% of them seen only once. The chain employs TRBV28 and TRBJ1-3; 10 nucleotides align to TRBD1. This TCR was recovered from a young woman in good health and CMV-seropositive. The sequenced material came from PBMCs. The CDR3 sequence is CASSYDRGLVSGNTIYF. CDR3 in DNA: TGTGCCAGCAGTTATGACAGGGGGCTCGTTTCGGGAAACACCATATATTTT.